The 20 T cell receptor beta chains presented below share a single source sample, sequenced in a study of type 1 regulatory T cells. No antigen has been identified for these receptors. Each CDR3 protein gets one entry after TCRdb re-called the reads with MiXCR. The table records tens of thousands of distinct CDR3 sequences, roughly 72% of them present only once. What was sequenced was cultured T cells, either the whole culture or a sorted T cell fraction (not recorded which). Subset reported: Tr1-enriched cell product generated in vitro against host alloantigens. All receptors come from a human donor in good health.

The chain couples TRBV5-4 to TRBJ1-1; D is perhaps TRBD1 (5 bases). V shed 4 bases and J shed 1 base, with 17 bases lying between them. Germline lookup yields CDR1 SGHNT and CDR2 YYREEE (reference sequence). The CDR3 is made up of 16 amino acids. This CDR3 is CASSPVAGARNTEAFF. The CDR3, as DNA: TGTGCCAGCAGCCCAGTCGCCGGGGCCAGGAACACTGAAGCTTTCTTT.

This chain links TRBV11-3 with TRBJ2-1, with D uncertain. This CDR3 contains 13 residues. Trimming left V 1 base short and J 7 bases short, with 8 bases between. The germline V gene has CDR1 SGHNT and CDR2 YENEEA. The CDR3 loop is CASSLVPGNEQFF. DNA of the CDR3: TGTGCCAGCAGCTTAGTCCCAGGAAATGAGCAGTTCTTC.

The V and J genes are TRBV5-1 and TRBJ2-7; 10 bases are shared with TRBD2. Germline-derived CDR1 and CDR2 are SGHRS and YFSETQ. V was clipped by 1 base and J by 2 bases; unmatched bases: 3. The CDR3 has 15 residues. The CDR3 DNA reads TGCGCCAGCAGCTTGATTAGCGGGGGGCCCTACGAGCAGTACTTC. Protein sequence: CASSLISGGPYEQYF.

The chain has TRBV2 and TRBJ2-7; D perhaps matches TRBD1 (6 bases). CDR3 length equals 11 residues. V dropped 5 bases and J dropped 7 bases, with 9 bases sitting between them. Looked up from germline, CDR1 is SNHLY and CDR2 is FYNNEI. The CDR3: CASSTGWEQYF. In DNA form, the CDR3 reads TGTGCCAGCAGTACAGGGTGGGAGCAGTACTTC.

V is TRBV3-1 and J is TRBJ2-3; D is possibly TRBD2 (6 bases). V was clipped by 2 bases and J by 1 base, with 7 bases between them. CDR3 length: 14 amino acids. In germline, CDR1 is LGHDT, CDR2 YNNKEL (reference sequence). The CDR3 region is CASSQWGGTDTQYF. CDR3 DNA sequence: TGTGCCAGCAGCCAATGGGGGGGCACAGATACGCAGTATTTT.

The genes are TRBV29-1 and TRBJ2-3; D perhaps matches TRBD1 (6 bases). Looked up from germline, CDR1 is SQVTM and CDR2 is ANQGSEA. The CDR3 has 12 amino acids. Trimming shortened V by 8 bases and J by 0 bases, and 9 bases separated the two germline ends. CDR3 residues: CSFGQSTDTQYF. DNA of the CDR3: TGCAGCTTTGGACAGAGCACAGATACGCAGTATTTT.

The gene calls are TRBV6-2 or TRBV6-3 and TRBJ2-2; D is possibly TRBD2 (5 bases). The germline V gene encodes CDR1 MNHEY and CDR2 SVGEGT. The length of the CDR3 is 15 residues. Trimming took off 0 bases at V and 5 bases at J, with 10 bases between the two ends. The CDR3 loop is CASSYSGGGTGELFF. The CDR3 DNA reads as TGTGCCAGCAGTTACTCGGGCGGCGGGACCGGGGAGCTGTTTTTT.

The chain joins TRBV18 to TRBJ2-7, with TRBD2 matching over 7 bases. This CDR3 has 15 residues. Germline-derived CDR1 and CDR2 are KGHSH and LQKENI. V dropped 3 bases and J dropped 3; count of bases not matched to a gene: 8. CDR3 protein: CASSPGTNNYYEQYF. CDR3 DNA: TGTGCCAGCTCACCCGGGACTAACAACTACTACGAGCAGTACTTC.

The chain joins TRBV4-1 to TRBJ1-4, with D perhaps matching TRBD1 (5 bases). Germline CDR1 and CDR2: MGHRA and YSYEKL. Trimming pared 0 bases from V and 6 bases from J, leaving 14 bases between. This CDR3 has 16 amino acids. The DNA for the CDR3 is TGCGCCAGCAGCCAAGATCTGGGGCGGAGCCATGAAAAACTGTTTTTT. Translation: CASSQDLGRSHEKLFF.

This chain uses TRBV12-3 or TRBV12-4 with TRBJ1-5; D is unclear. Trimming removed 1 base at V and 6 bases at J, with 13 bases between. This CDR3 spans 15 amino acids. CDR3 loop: CASSLGPAVGQPQHF. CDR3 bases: TGTGCCAGCAGTTTAGGACCCGCCGTTGGTCAGCCCCAGCATTTT.

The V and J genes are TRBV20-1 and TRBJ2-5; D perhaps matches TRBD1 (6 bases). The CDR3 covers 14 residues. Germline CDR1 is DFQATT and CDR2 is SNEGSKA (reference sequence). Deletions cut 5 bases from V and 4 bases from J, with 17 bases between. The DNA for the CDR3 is TGCAGTGCTCAGATTGGCAGGGGTAGAGAGACCCAGTACTTC. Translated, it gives CSAQIGRGRETQYF.

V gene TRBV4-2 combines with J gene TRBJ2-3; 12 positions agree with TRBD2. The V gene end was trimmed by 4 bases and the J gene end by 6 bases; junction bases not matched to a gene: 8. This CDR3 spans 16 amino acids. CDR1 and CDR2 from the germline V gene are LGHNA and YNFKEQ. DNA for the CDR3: TGTGCCAGCAGCCCGACTAGCGGGGGCCCCGTGGATACGCAGTATTTT. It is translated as CASSPTSGGPVDTQYF.

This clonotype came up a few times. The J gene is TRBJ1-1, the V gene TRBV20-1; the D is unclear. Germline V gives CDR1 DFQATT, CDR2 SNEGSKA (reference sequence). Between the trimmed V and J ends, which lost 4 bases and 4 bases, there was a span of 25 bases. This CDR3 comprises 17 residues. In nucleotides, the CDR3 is TGCAGTGCTATCCGACCCGTTGTTCCGCCTCAGATCACTGAAGCTTTCTTT. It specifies CSAIRPVVPPQITEAFF.

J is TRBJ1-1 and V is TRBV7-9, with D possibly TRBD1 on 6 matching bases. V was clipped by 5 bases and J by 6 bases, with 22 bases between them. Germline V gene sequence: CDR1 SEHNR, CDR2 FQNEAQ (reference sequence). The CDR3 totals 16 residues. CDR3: CASSPNPGGAGPEAFF. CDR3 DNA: TGTGCCAGCAGCCCTAACCCCGGGGGCGCCGGCCCTGAAGCTTTCTTT. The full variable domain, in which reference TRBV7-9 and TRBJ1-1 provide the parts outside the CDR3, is DTGVSQNPRHKITKRGQNVTFRCDPISEHNRLYWYRQTLGQGPEFLTYFQNEAQLEKSRLLSDRFSAERPKGSFSTLEIQRTEQGDSAMYLCASSPNPGGAGPEAFFGQGTRLTVV.

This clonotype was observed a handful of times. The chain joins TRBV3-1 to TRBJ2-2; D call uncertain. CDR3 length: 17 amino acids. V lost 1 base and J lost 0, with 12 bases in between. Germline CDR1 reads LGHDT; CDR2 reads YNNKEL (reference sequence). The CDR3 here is CASSQVVQNANTGELFF. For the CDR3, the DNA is TGTGCCAGCAGCCAAGTGGTCCAGAACGCGAACACCGGGGAGCTGTTTTTT.

The CDR3 DNA sequence: TGTGCCAGCAGCTTAGAGGGCGCTTACAACACTGAAGCTTTCTTT. Encoded protein: CASSLEGAYNTEAFF. V gene TRBV7-2 combines with J gene TRBJ1-1; D is unclear. CDR1 and CDR2 from the germline V gene are SGHTA and FQGNSA. The germline V and J ends were trimmed by 1 base and 2 bases, with 11 bases remaining between them. The CDR3 is 15 amino acids.

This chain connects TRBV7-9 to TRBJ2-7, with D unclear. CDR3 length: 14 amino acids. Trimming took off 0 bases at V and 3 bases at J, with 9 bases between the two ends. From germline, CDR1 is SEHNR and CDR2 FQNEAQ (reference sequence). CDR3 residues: CASSLAMGIYEQYF. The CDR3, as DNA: TGTGCCAGCAGCTTAGCGATGGGGATCTACGAGCAGTACTTC.

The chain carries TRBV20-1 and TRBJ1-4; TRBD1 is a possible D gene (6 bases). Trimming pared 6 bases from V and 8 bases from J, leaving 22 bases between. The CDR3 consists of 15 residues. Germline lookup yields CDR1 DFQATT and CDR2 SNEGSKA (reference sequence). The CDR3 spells CSASLGGGLQEKLFF. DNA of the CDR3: TGCAGTGCCAGTTTAGGCGGGGGGCTTCAGGAAAAACTGTTTTTT.

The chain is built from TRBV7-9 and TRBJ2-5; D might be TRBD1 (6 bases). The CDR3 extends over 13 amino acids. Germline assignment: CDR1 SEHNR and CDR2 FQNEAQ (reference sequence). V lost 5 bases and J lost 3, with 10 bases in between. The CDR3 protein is CASSNAGEETQYF. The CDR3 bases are TGTGCCAGCAGCAACGCAGGGGAAGAGACCCAGTACTTC. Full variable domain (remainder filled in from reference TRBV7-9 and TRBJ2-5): DTGVSQNPRHKITKRGQNVTFRCDPISEHNRLYWYRQTLGQGPEFLTYFQNEAQLEKSRLLSDRFSAERPKGSFSTLEIQRTEQGDSAMYLCASSNAGEETQYFGPGTRLLVL.

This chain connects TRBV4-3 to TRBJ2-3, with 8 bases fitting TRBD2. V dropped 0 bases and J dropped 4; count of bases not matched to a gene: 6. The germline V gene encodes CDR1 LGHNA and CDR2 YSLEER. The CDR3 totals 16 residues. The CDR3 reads CASSQDRGGGPDTQYF. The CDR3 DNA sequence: TGCGCCAGCAGCCAAGATCGGGGGGGGGGCCCAGATACGCAGTATTTT.